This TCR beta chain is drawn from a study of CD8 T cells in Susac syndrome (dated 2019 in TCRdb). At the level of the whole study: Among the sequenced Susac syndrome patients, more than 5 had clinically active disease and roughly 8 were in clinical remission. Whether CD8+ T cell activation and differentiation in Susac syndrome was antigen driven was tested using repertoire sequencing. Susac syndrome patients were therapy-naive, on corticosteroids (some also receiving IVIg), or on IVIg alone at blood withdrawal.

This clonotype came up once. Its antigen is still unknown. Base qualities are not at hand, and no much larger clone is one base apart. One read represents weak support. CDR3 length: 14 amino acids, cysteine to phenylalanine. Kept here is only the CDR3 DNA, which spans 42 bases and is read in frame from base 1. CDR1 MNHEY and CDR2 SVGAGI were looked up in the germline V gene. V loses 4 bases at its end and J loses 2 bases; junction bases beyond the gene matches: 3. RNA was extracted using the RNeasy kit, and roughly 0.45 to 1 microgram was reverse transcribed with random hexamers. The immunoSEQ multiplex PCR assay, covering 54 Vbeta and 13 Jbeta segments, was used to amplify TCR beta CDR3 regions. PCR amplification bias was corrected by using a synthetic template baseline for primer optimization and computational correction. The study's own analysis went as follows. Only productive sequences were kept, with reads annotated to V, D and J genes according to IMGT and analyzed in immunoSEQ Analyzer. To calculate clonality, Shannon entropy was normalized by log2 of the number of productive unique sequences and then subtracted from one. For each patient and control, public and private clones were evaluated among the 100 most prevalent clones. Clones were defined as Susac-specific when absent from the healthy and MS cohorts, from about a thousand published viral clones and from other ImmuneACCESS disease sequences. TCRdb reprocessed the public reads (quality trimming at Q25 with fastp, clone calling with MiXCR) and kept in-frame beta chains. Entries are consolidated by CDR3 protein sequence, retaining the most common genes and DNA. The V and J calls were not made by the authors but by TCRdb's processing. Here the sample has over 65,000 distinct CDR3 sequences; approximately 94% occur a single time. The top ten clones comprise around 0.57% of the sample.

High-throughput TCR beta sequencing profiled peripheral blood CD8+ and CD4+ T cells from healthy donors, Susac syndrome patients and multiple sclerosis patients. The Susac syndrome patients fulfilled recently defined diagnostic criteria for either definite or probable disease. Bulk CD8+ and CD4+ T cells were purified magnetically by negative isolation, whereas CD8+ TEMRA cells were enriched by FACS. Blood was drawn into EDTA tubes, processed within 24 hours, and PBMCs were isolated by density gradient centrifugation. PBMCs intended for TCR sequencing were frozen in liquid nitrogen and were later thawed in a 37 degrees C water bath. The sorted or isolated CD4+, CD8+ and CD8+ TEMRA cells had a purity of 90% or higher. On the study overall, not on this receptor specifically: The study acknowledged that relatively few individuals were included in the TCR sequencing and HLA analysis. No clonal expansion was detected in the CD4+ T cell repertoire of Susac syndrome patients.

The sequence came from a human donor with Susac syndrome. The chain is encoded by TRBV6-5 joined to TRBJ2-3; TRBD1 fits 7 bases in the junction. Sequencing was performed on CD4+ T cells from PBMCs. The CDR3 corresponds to CASSFGQDTDTQYF. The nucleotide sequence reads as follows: TGTGCCAGCAGTTTTGGACAGGACACAGATACGCAGTATTTT.